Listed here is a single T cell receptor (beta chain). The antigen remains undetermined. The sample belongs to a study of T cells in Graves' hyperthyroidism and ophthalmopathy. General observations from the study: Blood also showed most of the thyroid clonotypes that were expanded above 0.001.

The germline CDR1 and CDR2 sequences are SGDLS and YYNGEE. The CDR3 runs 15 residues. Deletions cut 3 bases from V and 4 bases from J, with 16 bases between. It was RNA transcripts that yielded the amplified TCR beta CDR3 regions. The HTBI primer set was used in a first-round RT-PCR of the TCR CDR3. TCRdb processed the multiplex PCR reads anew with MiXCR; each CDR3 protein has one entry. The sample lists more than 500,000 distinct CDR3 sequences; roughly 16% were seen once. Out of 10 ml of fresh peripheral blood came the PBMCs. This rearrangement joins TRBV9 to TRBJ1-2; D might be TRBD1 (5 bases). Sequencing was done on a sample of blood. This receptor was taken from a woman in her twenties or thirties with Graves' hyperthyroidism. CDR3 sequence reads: CASSDSRGAGYGYTF. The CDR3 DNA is TGTGCCAGCAGCGACAGTCGGGGCGCTGGCTATGGCTACACCTTC.